This T cell receptor beta chain comes out of a study of blood T cell repertoires in COVID-19. Study in general: Spain, Italy and the United States supplied samples that represented acute and convalescent COVID-19.

Under the authors' procedure: Amplification of reference gene primers was used by the study to estimate nucleated cell counts. Using immunoSEQ multiplex PCR, the repertoire was profiled, and TCRdb retains in-frame clones only, with some absent. V and J calls and clone size are those listed in that table; D and trimming were worked out from the DNA. The sample contains 250,000 to 350,000 clones, about 92% of which appear only once. V dropped 5 bases and J dropped 13; count of bases not matched to a gene: 14. This CDR3 comprises 16 residues. Germline V gives CDR1 SEHNR, CDR2 FQNEAQ (reference sequence). Clinical history reported by participants formed the basis on which cohorts were assigned. Symptom resolution, clearance, or two negative PCRs marked donors in Cohort 3 as recovered.

The V call is TRBV7-9, the J call TRBJ2-5, with 15 bases matching TRBD2. Material for sequencing was PBMCs or T cells enriched from blood (not recorded which). The receptor was derived from a man aged 60 to 75 who had recovered from COVID-19. The chain's CDR3 is CASSQESGTSGGKRYF. In DNA form, the CDR3 reads TGTGCCAGCAGCCAGGAGTCCGGGACTAGCGGGGGGAAACGGTACTTC. The complete variable domain, with remaining parts taken from reference TRBV7-9 and TRBJ2-5, reads DTGVSQNPRHKITKRGQNVTFRCDPISEHNRLYWYRQTLGQGPEFLTYFQNEAQLEKSRLLSDRFSAERPKGSFSTLEIQRTEQGDSAMYLCASSQESGTSGGKRYFGPGTRLLVL.